This T cell receptor (beta chain) was found in a study of circulating CD8 cells and anti-PD-1 response in melanoma. Study conclusions and caveats: Most experiments lacked replicates.

Turning to this clonotype: Its specificity is unknown.

Each library started from about 15 ng of total RNA using the QIAseq Immune Repertoire TCR panel. Each CDR3 protein gets one entry after TCRdb re-called the reads with MiXCR. The data contain about 710 distinct CDR3 sequences, about 6% of them singletons. Four subsets defined by PD-1 and/or TIGIT were sorted from live CD3+CD8+TCRalphabeta+ cells. Trimming shortened V by 6 bases and J by 2 bases, and 16 bases separated the two germline ends. There are 15 residues in the CDR3. Germline V CDR1 and CDR2: MNHEY, SMNVEV (reference sequence). The sequencing used CD8+ T cells from PBMCs, collected at baseline or after one month of anti-PD-1 therapy (not recorded which). This rearrangement joins TRBV27 to TRBJ1-2, with a weak D call TRBD1 (6 bases). The TCR sequence derives from a human donor with melanoma. In nucleotides, the CDR3 is TGTGCCAGCAGCCCTTCAGGGGTGGGGAACTATGGCTACACCTTC. Protein: CASSPSGVGNYGYTF.